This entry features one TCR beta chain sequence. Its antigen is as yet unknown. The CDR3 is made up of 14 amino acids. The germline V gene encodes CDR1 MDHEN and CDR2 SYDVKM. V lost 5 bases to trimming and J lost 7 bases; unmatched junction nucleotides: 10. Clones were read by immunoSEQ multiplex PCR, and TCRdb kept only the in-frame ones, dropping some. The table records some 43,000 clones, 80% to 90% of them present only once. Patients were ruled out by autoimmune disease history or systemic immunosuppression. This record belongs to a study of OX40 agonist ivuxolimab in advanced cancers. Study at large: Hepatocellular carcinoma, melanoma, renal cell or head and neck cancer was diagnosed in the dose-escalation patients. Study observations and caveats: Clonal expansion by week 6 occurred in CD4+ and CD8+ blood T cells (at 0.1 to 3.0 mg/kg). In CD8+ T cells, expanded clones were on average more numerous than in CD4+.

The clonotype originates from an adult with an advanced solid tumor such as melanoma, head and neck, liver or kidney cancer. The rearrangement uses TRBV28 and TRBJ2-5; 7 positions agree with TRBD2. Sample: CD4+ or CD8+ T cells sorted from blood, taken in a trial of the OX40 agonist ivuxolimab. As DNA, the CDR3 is TGTGCCAGCAGTCAGATGGCGGGAGAAGCGACCCAGTACTTC. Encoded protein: CASSQMAGEATQYF.